The 18 T cell receptor beta chains reported below all come from one sample, sequenced in a study of blood T cell repertoires in COVID-19. Sequenced by immunoSEQ multiplex PCR; TCRdb stores in-frame clones only, minus some. The repertoire holds approximately 200,000 clones, with around nine tenths as singletons. The sequenced material came from PBMCs or T cells enriched from blood (not recorded which). All receptors come from a young woman who had been exposed to COVID-19.

The rearrangement links TRBV15 to TRBJ2-1; D perhaps matches TRBD1 (7 bases). The CDR3 runs to 16 residues. Germline V gene data show CDR1 as LNHNV and CDR2 as YYDKDF (reference sequence). V gave up 5 bases and J gave up 6 bases, with 20 bases separating them. CDR3 sequence: CATSGGTVRNFNEQFF. Written as DNA, the CDR3 is TGTGCCACCAGCGGGGGGACAGTCCGAAATTTCAATGAGCAGTTCTTC.

This sequence joins TRBV5-4 and TRBJ2-7; perhaps TRBD1 as D (6 bases). Per the germline V gene, CDR1 is SGHNT and CDR2 is YYREEE (reference sequence). V lost 5 bases and J 3 bases, leaving 12 bases between the germline ends. The length of the CDR3 is 13 residues. CDR3 in DNA: TGTGCCAGCAGACCCAGAGGGGGCTACGAGCAGTACTTC. Protein: CASRPRGGYEQYF.

The CDR3 nucleotides read TGTGCCAGCAGATTGGCCTCCTCGGAGCAGTTCTTC. Its protein product is CASRLASSEQFF. The J gene is TRBJ2-1, the V gene TRBV2; D is uncertain. CDR1 is SNHLY and CDR2 is FYNNEI in the germline V gene. Trimming left V 6 bases short and J 10 bases short, with 13 bases between. The CDR3 has 12 amino acids.

A remark on this clone: In the same sample, other DNA sequences code for this CDR3. This chain uses TRBV5-5 with TRBJ1-5; 9 positions match TRBD1. J gave up 1 base and V 4 bases, and 3 bases lay outside the gene matches. Germline V lookup: CDR1 SGHKS, CDR2 YYEKEE (reference sequence). The CDR3 contains 15 residues. This chain's CDR3 is CASSLTGGSNQPQHF. The CDR3 bases are TGTGCCAGCAGCCTGACAGGGGGGAGCAATCAGCCCCAGCATTTT.

The chain is built from TRBV7-2 and TRBJ1-1; 7 nucleotides match TRBD1. Germline V CDR1 and CDR2: SGHTA, FQGNSA. The CDR3 is 13 amino acids. V lost 5 bases and J lost 4; bases outside the gene matches: 4. CDR3: CASSSHRGTEAFF. For the CDR3, the DNA is TGTGCCAGCAGCAGCCACAGGGGCACTGAAGCTTTCTTT.

This clone appeared once. The chain combines TRBV2 with TRBJ1-1; maybe TRBD1 (5 bases). Trimming left V 0 bases short and J 4 bases short, with 15 bases between. Germline V gene data show CDR1 as SNHLY and CDR2 as FYNNEI. This CDR3 spans 16 amino acids. The CDR3 nucleotides read TGTGCCAGCAGTGAAGCGCTTCGACAGTCGAGCACTGAAGCTTTCTTT. This encodes CASSEALRQSSTEAFF.

This clone was seen only a few times. The chain recombines TRBV6-5 with TRBJ1-5; 9 bases are shared with TRBD1. Germline CDR1 and CDR2: MNHEY and SVGAGI. The CDR3 has 15 residues. Trimming at V came to 7 bases and at J to 7 bases, leaving 11 bases not matched to a gene. The CDR3 DNA reads TGTGCCAGCACCGCGGGGGCTACAGGGGGCCAGCCCCAGCATTTT. This translates into CASTAGATGGQPQHF.

This clone was recorded a few times. The chain has TRBV11-3 and TRBJ1-1; a weak D match, TRBD1 (5 bases). The V gene lost 5 bases and the J gene lost 4 bases, with 11 bases spanning the gap. Germline CDR1 and CDR2: SGHNT and YENEEA. This CDR3 is 13 amino acids long. CDR3 region: CASSIREGTEAFF. The CDR3 nucleotides read TGTGCCAGCAGCATCAGGGAGGGCACTGAAGCTTTCTTT.

This chain joins TRBV7-9 and TRBJ2-5; TRBD1 agrees at 10 bases. V shed 5 bases, J shed 5 bases, and the junction held 5 bases outside the gene matches. The CDR3 is 14 residues long. Germline CDR1 is SEHNR and CDR2 is FQNEAQ (reference sequence). CDR3 residues: CASSRDRGRETQYF. The CDR3 coding sequence is TGTGCCAGCAGCCGGGACAGGGGCCGGGAGACCCAGTACTTC.

The J gene is TRBJ2-1, the V gene TRBV11-1, with TRBD2 matching over 11 bases. Unmatched junction bases numbered 5, after V lost 5 bases and J lost 5 bases. This CDR3 region has 15 residues. Germline V gene data show CDR1 as SGHAT and CDR2 as FQDESV (reference sequence). CDR3 sequence: CASSLQLAGDNEQFF. The CDR3 region has the DNA TGTGCCAGCAGCCTTCAACTAGCGGGGGACAATGAGCAGTTCTTC.

The gene calls are TRBV19 and TRBJ2-2; 12 positions agree with TRBD1. The CDR3 sequence is 16 residues long. Germline values: CDR1 LNHDA, CDR2 SQIVND (reference sequence). Germline trimming cut 8 bases from V and 4 bases from J; bases unmatched to any gene: 8. The CDR3 nucleotides are TGTGCCAGTCGGGACAGGGGGCGGATGCTCACCGGGGAGCTGTTTTTT. The encoded protein is CASRDRGRMLTGELFF.

The chain employs TRBV6-6 and TRBJ1-2; D remains unclear. The CDR3 sequence is 14 residues long. V gave up 6 bases and J gave up 2 bases, with 13 bases separating them. Per the germline V gene, CDR1 is MNHNY and CDR2 is SVGAGI (reference sequence). CDR3 amino acids: CASSPLGRNYGYTF. CDR3 nucleotide sequence: TGTGCCAGCAGCCCTCTTGGTAGAAACTATGGCTACACCTTC.

This chain links TRBV13 with TRBJ2-7; 7 nucleotides line up with TRBD2. Trimming took 5 bases from V and 6 from J; bases not matched to a gene: 10. Germline CDR1 PRHDT, CDR2 FYEKMQ (reference sequence). This CDR3 region has 14 residues. In nucleotides, the CDR3 is TGTGCCAGCAGCGAAAGCGGGAAGCGGGTCGAGCAGTACTTC. Its protein is CASSESGKRVEQYF.

CDR3 residues: CASSIDTGGEQYF. CDR3 bases: TGTGCCAGTAGTATAGATACAGGGGGCGAGCAGTACTTC. V usage is TRBV19 and J usage is TRBJ2-7; TRBD1 matches at 8 bases. The trim removed 0 bases at V and 6 bases at J, leaving 1 base unmatched. Looked up from germline, CDR1 is LNHDA and CDR2 is SQIVND (reference sequence). The CDR3 is made up of 13 amino acids.

The V gene is TRBV7-9, the J gene TRBJ1-2; 8 nucleotides line up with TRBD1. The CDR3 is made up of 19 amino acids. Germline-derived CDR1 and CDR2 are SEHNR and FQNEAQ (reference sequence). V was clipped by 3 bases and J by 6 bases; unmatched bases: 21. This chain's CDR3 is CASSFSSALRDRKGNGYTF. DNA of the CDR3: TGTGCCAGCAGCTTTAGTTCGGCCCTGCGGGACAGGAAGGGGAATGGCTACACCTTC.

The rearrangement joins TRBV27 to TRBJ1-1; 7 bases align to TRBD1. The germline CDR1 and CDR2 sequences are MNHEY and SMNVEV (reference sequence). CDR3 length equals 16 residues. Trimming cost V 6 bases and J 1 base; bases outside gene matches: 11. This CDR3 is CASRPTQGKSNTEAFF. CDR3 sequence (DNA): TGTGCCAGCAGACCCACACAGGGGAAGTCGAACACTGAAGCTTTCTTT.

This clone has only one observation. V and J are TRBV11-2 and TRBJ2-3; D might be TRBD2 (6 bases). Trimming stripped 4 bases from V and 0 bases from J, with 11 bases between. Germline V CDR1 and CDR2: SGHAT, FQNNGV. CDR3 length: 15 amino acids. The CDR3 sequence: CASSSSGLSTDTQYF. The CDR3 bases are TGTGCCAGCAGCTCAAGCGGGCTTAGCACAGATACGCAGTATTTT.

The chain is built from TRBV2 and TRBJ1-1, with D uncertain. This CDR3 has 11 residues. Trimming removed 6 bases at V and 11 bases at J, with 13 bases between. The V gene's germline CDR1 is SNHLY and CDR2 FYNNEI. The CDR3 protein is CASRRSPGAFF. The CDR3 DNA follows: TGTGCCAGCAGGAGATCCCCGGGGGCTTTCTTT. The entire variable domain, with the rest obtained from reference TRBV2 and TRBJ1-1, is as follows: EPEVTQTPSHQVTQMGQEVILRCVPISNHLYFYWYRQILGQKVEFLVSFYNNEISEKSEIFDDQFSVERPDGSNFTLKIRSTKLEDSAMYFCASRRSPGAFFGQGTRLTVV.